This TCR beta chain is drawn from a study of beta chain features in type 1 diabetes. About the research overall: Sorted cells numbering around 110,000,000 were examined across all samples. General observations from the study: Reduced insertions and increased deletions marked VDJ junctions in type 1 diabetes patients. In every one of the four CD4+ subsets, TCRB CDR3s were moderately but significantly shorter in Type 1 diabetes patients.

Trimming removed 3 bases from V and 4 bases from J, with 10 bases in between. CDR1 is KGHSH and CDR2 is LQKENI in the germline V gene. The CDR3 sequence is 14 residues long. This clone was counted a few times. Its antigen is as yet unknown. Every bit of the isolated RNA underwent reverse transcription, so sequencing read expressed TCRB transcripts. Only in-frame clones appear in the TCRdb table, and some are missing; sequencing was by immunoSEQ multiplex PCR. The table lists about 620,000 clones, 15% to 18% of them singletons. This sequence joins TRBV18 and TRBJ1-5; a possible D gene is TRBD1 (6 bases). Sample: naive CD4+ T cells from blood. This clonotype was sampled from a man younger than 35 in good health. The CDR3 DNA reads as TGTGCCAGCTCACCCTTACAGGGAAATCAGCCCCAGCATTTT. Translation: CASSPLQGNQPQHF.